A single T cell receptor (beta chain) is shown here with its context. Its antigen is currently unknown. This entry is derived from a study of CD8+ T cells in alopecia areata. The CDR3 runs to 12 residues. Trimming took 6 bases from V and 5 from J, leaving 11 bases between them. In germline, CDR1 is LNHDA, CDR2 SQIVND (reference sequence). The study team obtained lesional scalp punch biopsies and peripheral blood from alopecia areata patients. Sorting of PBMCs yielded the CD4+ and CD8+ T cells. Study findings and constraints: Among patients, TCR sharing was less clear than in mice, a difference possibly due in part to HLA diversity in the patient population.

Once RNA had been extracted, it was reverse transcribed into cDNA to act as the sequencing template. Measured with immunoSEQ multiplex PCR; TCRdb has only the in-frame clones, and not every one. The sample shows 100,000 to 120,000 clones, under 60% of them seen only once. The sample taken for sequencing was NKG2D-low CD8+ T cells sorted from blood. The receptor was derived from a human donor with alopecia areata. This sequence joins TRBV19 and TRBJ2-7, with D possibly matching TRBD1 (5 bases). The CDR3 DNA follows: TGTGCCAGTAGCCCAAAAGGGGACGAGCAGTACTTC. It specifies CASSPKGDEQYF.